This T cell receptor (beta chain) was obtained from a study of control samples from healthy donors and cancer patients. This table comes from immunoSEQ multiplex PCR, and its TCRdb copy is limited to in-frame clones, with some not included. This table holds about 51,000 clones, roughly nine tenths found once. Sequencing was performed on PBMCs. This TCR was sampled from a man aged 35 to 55 with colorectal cancer.

The CDR3 spells CASSESGSSTEAFF. As DNA, the CDR3 is TGTGCCAGCAGCGAGTCAGGGAGTAGCACTGAAGCTTTCTTT. This chain joins TRBV5-4 and TRBJ1-1, with a tentative D call TRBD1 (5 bases). Germline V gene data show CDR1 as SGHNT and CDR2 as YYREEE (reference sequence). This CDR3 has 14 residues. Trimming took off 4 bases at V and 4 bases at J, with 14 bases between the two ends.